The text below deals with one T cell receptor beta chain. The antigen is not known. A read error may account for a junction end that differs from germline. CDR3 length: 12 amino acids. CDR1 MNHEY and CDR2 SMNVEV come from the germline V gene (reference sequence). The sample originates from a study of glioma-infiltrating T cells. General study results and limits: CDR3 overlap between tissue and blood was very small.

The iRepertoire nested amplicon-rescue multiplex PCR amplified TCR alpha and beta CDR3s from RNA. Each CDR3 protein gets one entry after TCRdb re-called the multiplex PCR reads with MiXCR. The sample includes about 140,000 distinct CDR3 sequences, approximately 39% of them seen just once. The chain carries TRBV27 and TRBJ1-1, with D unclear. The specimen sequenced was glioma tissue, nonneoplastic brain tissue, or PBMCs (not recorded which). The receptor comes from a human donor with low-grade glioma or glioblastoma, undergoing nonglioma brain surgery, or in good health (not recorded which). For the CDR3, the DNA is TGTGTCAGCAGTTCCGAGGGCACTGAAGCTTTCTTT. As protein: CVSSSEGTEAFF.